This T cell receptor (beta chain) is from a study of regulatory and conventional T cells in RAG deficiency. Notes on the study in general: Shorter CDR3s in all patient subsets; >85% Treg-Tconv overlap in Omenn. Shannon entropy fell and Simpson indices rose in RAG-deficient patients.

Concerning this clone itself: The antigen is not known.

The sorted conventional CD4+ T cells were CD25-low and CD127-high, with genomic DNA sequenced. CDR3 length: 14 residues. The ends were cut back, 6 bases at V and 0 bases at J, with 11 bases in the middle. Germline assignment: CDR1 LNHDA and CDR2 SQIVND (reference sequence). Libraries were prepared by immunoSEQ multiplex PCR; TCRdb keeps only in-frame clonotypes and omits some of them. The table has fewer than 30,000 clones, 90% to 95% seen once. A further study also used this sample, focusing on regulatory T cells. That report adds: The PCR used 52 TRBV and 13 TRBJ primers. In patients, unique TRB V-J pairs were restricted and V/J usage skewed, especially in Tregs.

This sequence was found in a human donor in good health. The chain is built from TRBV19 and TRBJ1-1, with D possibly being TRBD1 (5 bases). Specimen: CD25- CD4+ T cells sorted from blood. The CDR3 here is CASSPPRVNTEAFF. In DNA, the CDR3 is TGTGCCAGTAGCCCCCCCAGGGTGAACACTGAAGCTTTCTTT.